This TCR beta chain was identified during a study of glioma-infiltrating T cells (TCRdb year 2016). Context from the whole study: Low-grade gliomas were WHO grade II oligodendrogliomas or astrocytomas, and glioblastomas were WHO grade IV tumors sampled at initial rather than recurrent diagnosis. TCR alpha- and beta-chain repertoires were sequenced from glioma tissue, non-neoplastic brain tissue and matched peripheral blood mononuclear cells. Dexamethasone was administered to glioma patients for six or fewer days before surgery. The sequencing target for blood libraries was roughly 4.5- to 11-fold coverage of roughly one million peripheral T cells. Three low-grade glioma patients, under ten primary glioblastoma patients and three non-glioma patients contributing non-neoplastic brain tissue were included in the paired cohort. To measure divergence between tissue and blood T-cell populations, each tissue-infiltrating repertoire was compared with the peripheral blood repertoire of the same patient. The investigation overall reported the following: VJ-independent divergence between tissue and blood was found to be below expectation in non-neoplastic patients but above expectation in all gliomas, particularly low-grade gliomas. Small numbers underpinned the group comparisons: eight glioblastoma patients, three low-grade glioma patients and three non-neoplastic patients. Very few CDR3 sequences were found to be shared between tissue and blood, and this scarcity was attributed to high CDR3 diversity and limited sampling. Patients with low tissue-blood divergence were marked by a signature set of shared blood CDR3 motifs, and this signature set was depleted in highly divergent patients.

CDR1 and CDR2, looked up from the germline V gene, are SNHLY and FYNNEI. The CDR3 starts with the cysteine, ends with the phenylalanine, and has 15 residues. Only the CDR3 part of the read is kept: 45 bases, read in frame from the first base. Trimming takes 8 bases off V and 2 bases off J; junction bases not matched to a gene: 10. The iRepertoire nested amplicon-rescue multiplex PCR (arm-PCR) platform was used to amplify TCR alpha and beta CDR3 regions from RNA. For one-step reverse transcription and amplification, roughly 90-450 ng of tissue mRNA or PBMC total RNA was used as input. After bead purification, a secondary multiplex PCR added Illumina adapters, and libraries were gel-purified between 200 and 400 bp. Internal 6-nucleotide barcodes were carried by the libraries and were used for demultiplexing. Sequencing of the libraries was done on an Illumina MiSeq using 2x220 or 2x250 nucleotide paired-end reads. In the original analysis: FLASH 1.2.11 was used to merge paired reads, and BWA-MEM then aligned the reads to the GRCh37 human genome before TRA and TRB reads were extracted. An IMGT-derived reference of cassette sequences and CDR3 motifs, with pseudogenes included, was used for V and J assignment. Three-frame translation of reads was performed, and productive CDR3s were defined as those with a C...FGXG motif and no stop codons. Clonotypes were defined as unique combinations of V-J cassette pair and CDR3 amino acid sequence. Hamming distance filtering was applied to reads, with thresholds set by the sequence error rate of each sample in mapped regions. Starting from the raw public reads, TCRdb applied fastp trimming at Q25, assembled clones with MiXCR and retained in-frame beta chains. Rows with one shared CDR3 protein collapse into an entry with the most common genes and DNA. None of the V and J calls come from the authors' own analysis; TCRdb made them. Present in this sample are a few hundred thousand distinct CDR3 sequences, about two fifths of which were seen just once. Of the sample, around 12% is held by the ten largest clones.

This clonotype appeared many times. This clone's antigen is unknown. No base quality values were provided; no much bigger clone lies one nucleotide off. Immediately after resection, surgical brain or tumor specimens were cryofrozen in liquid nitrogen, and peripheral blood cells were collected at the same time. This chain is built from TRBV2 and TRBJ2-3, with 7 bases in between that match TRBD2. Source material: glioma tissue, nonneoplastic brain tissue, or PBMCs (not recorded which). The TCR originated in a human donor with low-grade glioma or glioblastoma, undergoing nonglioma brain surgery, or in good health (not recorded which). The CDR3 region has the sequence CASATTSDPTDTQYF. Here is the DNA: TGTGCCAGCGCCACCACTAGCGACCCCACAGATACGCAGTATTTT.